This TCR beta chain emerged from a study of cytomegalovirus exposure and HLA in healthy donors (dated by TCRdb to between 2016 and 2019). For the study in its entirety: An earlier analysis of roughly 570 of the donors reported 276 Gb of sequence data and roughly 120 million unique TCR beta sequences obtained from about 170 million T cells. An early release that covered roughly 600 HLA-typed donors contained 250 to 350 gigabases of sequencing data and 75 million to 100 million unique TCR sequences. Of the approximately 370 genotyped donors, 81% were placed in the genetic ancestry cluster associated with self-reported Caucasian donors. The study aimed to test whether cataloging public T cell receptors could reveal signatures of past pathogen exposure. Using immunosequencing, the study profiled T cell repertoires from roughly 650 subjects and related those repertoires to cytomegalovirus serostatus. Besides the first cohort of around 700 subjects, a separate validation cohort made up of 120 different subjects was used. To predict cytomegalovirus infection status, the study brought together high-throughput TCR immunosequencing, statistical association of individual TCRs with disease status, and machine learning. A later analysis re-examined previously published TCR beta repertoires from 500 to 700 donors and added high-resolution HLA genotyping to investigate patterns of TCR occurrence. Rather than using new phenotypic data, the later analysis identified candidate immune exposures from TCR beta sequences and from how often those sequences occurred across donors. In an earlier analysis of several hundred of the donors, high-throughput TCR beta sequencing was used to judge whether each TCR beta V gene segment behaved as functional or pseudogenic. Donor age, sex, ethnicity and CMV serostatus were compiled together with the repertoire data. A later genetic analysis took genome-wide SNP genotypes for 398 of the 666 donors and used that subset as a discovery cohort. All discovery cohort repertoires had been generated on a single sequencing platform. HLA typing covered class I and class II loci at four-digit resolution. The number of typed donors differed by locus: about 629-640 for A, B, C, DRB1 and DQB1; 500 to 550 for DQA1; approximately 610 for DPA1; and 450 to 480 for DPB1. Because of strong linkage in the cohort, roughly 5 DR-DQ haplotypes were treated as single units for association and clustering. On average, 235,054 unique TCR beta nucleotide sequences were sequenced per donor among some 420 genotyped donors of the cohort, with around 19% of those sequences being non-productive.

Details on this clone: Its antigen specificity is not known. It has no much larger one-base neighbor in the sample; base qualities were not kept.

The receptor library was made with the immunoSEQ multiplex PCR assay. The multiplex PCR relied on a mix of 60 forward primers for TCR Vbeta segments and 13 reverse primers for TCR Jbeta segments. The CDR3 region of rearranged TCR beta genes was amplified from genomic DNA with a multiplex PCR assay. The Illumina HiSeq System was used to sequence the amplified TCR beta libraries as 87-base-pair reads. Per the original workflow: Across the 666 repertoires, a later analysis counted 78 million or so unique TCR beta chains, 9 million to 14 million of which were shared by at least two donors. To remove PCR and sequencing errors, raw reads were error-corrected and collapsed into unique sequences using a nearest-neighbor algorithm that merged closely related sequences. To assign V, D and J gene segments, CDR3 sequences were aligned to IMGT reference sequences. Each retained sequence needed at least a six-nucleotide match to both a V gene segment and a J gene segment. A rearrangement counted as productive if the CDR3 had no stop codons and remained in frame with V and J, and every other rearrangement counted as non-productive. Following IMGT convention, CDR3 was defined as the stretch from the second conserved V-encoded cysteine up to the conserved J-encoded phenylalanine. The earlier analysis of 500 to 600 of the donors excluded sequences that lacked an unambiguous match to a single V gene segment. An earlier analysis of over 450 of the donors classified V segments as functional when productive rearrangements were above 56.7% and as segregating when the standard deviation between donors was above 5%. A statistical classification framework was built to diagnose cytomegalovirus status from the catalog of TCR beta chain sequences. V and J gene assignment, in a later analysis, came from comparing TCR nucleotide sequences with IMGT/GENE-DB human TR gene sequences. The TCRdist pipeline was used in a later analysis to assign CDR3 sequences and most-parsimonious VDJ recombination scenarios. In a later analysis, each TCR beta chain was defined by its CDR3 amino acid sequence together with its V-gene family, and reads without a unique V-gene family were excluded. To address suspected cross-contamination and a sequencing artifact, a later analysis removed 592 highly shared, low-generation-probability nucleotide sequences. For each public chain, a later analysis derived a clonal expansion index from normalized ranks of inferred template counts within each repertoire. A later analysis computed generation probabilities with a VDJ recombination model fitted to out-of-frame rearrangements, and checked the results against IGoR. In a later analysis, hypergeometric tests were used to score TCR-TCR, TCR-HLA and TCR-CMV co-occurrence, with a repertoire-size bias correction applied to TCR pairs. In a later analysis, false discovery rates were estimated by permuting HLA or CMV assignments 20 times. A later analysis grouped co-occurring TCRs with DBSCAN, adding TCRdist sequence similarity when clustering within HLA-allele-positive subsets. Repertoires with fewer than 30,000 or more than 120,000 public chains were left out of co-occurrence clustering, as were five repertoires with anomalous nucleotide sharing. As stored in TCRdb, this immuneACCESS dataset retains in-frame rearrangements with V and J assigned. A fraction of the clones does not appear; measured against another copy, unresolved V genes explain less than half of the discrepancy, and the remainder lacks a known reason. That table gives V, J and clone size, and the DNA gave D and trimming. In this sample the table shows 160,000 or so clones, roughly 84% of which occur a single time. The top ten clonotypes cover less than 2% of the sample.

Findings and caveats that apply to the study as a whole: Most CMV-associated TCR beta chains appeared to be HLA-restricted in a later analysis, and the HLA associations seemed to be driven largely by CMV exposure. Compared with the roughly 670-donor mean, donors in an Asian-associated ancestry cluster had fewer N-insertions in productive TCRs, according to a later genetic analysis. A cluster of highly shared sequence variants was judged likely to be a technical artifact of the sequencing pipeline. Specific HLA alleles were associated with 15,000 to 20,000 TCR beta sequences at a false discovery rate of 0.05 in a later analysis. Because the 87-base-pair reads could not distinguish some IMGT-functional V segments, including TRBV6-2 and TRBV6-3, those segments were excluded. The study gave a list of 150 to 200 TCR beta chains associated with cytomegalovirus. A few of the identified cytomegalovirus-associated TCR beta chains were confirmed in vitro to be specific for cytomegalovirus antigens. Most TCR sequences were seen in very few donors, while some public TCRs were found in many individuals. Immune exposure information for the cohort was limited to CMV serostatus. Some 15 rarely observed V segments, including chromosome 9 orphons, were excluded from the earlier analysis of about 610 of the donors because counts were too low. According to a later analysis, TCR association rates differed among HLA loci, with DRB1 alleles showing the most associated TCRs and HLA-C alleles showing the fewest. Several of the top co-occurrence clusters appeared to be linked to parvovirus B19, influenza, CMV and Epstein-Barr virus, according to a later analysis. Cytomegalovirus status was reported to be diagnosed by the classifier with high specificity and sensitivity in both the original and validation cohorts. This cohort had only TCR beta chains sequenced, and the lack of alpha or paired-chain data limited which features could be detected. Linkage disequilibrium might explain the correlated functional status among segregating V segments, but an unknown experimental factor could not be excluded. In a later analysis, HLA-associated TCR beta chains showed more clonal expansion and lower generation probabilities than non-associated chains that were equally common. In a later genetic analysis, a missense DCLRE1C variant was associated with V-gene and J-gene trimming of TCR beta chains, and the association was replicated in an independent cohort. Sequencing depth was assumed to be roughly uniform across donors in the presence/absence analyses, though that assumption may not hold. An earlier analysis of some 590 of the donors showed that most TCR beta V segments appeared in productive rearrangements either about 87% or about 30% of the time, which broadly matched IMGT annotations. Strong co-occurrence of HLA alleles, especially DR and DQ, made assigning TCR associations to individual alleles difficult. The authors suggested that the approach could potentially be generalized to other disease states and immunological phenotypes. A further reported finding was that TCR beta sequences accurately predicted the HLA-A and HLA-B alleles for most subjects in the first cohort. Because HLA typing was missing for some donors at each locus, association tests included only the typed subset.

The cohort comprised approximately 700 healthy bone marrow donors. Cohort members were all nominally healthy when sampled, although unrecorded immune exposures were likely present. The donor tested CMV seronegative and was one of the 352 seronegative cohort members. A peripheral blood sample was provided by each donor, and peripheral blood mononuclear cells were used for TCR beta sequencing. The Qiagen DNeasy Blood Extraction Kit was used to extract genomic DNA from the blood cell samples. V and J lose 8 bases and 0 bases, and a span of 8 bases separates them. Measured from the cysteine to the phenylalanine, the CDR3 is 12 residues long. Only the CDR3 region is kept as DNA, spanning 36 bases read in frame from base 1. CDR1 is given as MNHEY and CDR2 as SMNVEV, both from the germline V gene (reference sequence).

The clonotype comes from a man between 18 and 29 years old in good health and CMV-seronegative. Input material: PBMCs. The V and J segments used are TRBV27 and TRBJ2-7; too little of a D gene remains to name it. CDR3 reads: CASQASSYEQYF. The DNA sequence is as follows: TGTGCCAGCCAGGCCAGCTCCTACGAGCAGTACTTC.